The clone carrying this T cell receptor (beta chain) occurred a few times. Its antigen is currently unknown. The repertoire was sequenced with immunoSEQ multiplex PCR; TCRdb's copy has only in-frame clones and lacks some. The sample carries 62,000 or so clones, less than 80% recorded once. The sample originates from a study of radiotherapy plus CTLA-4 blockade in lung cancer. Study background: Among enrolled patients, over 15% responded and about 30% achieved disease control. Study-wide points: After treatment with radiotherapy plus ipilimumab, TCR clones that came from the tumor expanded in blood. Early blood T cell clone changes and increased post-radiation serum interferon-beta were reportedly the strongest response predictors.

Trimming left V 1 base short and J 1 base short, with 13 bases between. The length of the CDR3 is 17 residues. Germline V gives CDR1 LNHNV, CDR2 YYDKDF (reference sequence). The source was peripheral blood, collected from a patient treated with radiotherapy plus ipilimumab. The sequence derives from a human donor with non-small cell lung cancer who had a complete response to radiotherapy plus ipilimumab. The gene calls are TRBV15 and TRBJ1-4; a weak D match, TRBD1 (6 bases). The CDR3 DNA sequence: TGTGCCACCAGCAGAGGGTACGCAGGGGTAACTAATGAAAAACTGTTTTTT. Amino acids: CATSRGYAGVTNEKLFF.